This T cell receptor beta chain was observed in a study of patients and donors after allogeneic stem cell transplantation. This clonotype was detected only a few times. Germline CDR1 LGHNA, CDR2 YSLEER. CDR3 length: 17 amino acids. The V end was cut by 0 bases, the J end by 2 bases, with 14 bases between. One entry per CDR3 protein, called by TCRdb with MiXCR from the RT-PCR reads. This table holds under 200,000 distinct CDR3 sequences, 30% found once. The clonotype was recovered from a human donor who was either an allogeneic HSCT recipient or a stem cell or donor lymphocyte infusion donor (not recorded which). It is not recorded whose cells these are; they may come from a transplant donor. Sequenced material: blood, either unsorted or a sorted T cell fraction (not recorded which). The rearrangement joins TRBV4-3 to TRBJ2-1, with unresolved D. In nucleotides, the CDR3 is TGCGCCAGCAGCCAAGAAATAGGGCTACTAACCTACAATGAGCAGTTCTTC. It specifies CASSQEIGLLTYNEQFF.